This T cell receptor beta chain was identified during a study of cytomegalovirus exposure and HLA in healthy donors. In the case of this clone: Its cognate antigen is unknown.

The PCR ran on 60 Vbeta and 13 Jbeta primers. Sequencing used immunoSEQ multiplex PCR; TCRdb keeps in-frame clones, though not all of them. The table has 150,000 or so clones, roughly 74% seen once. CDR1 and CDR2 from the germline V gene are SGHDT and YYEEEE. Trimming shortened V by 4 bases and J by 4 bases, and 14 bases separated the two germline ends. The CDR3 has 14 amino acids. Study-wide results and limits: Later analysis associated a missense DCLRE1C variant with TCR beta V- and J-gene trimming. Further analysis was carried out later, and it showed several of the most significant clusters appearing linked to common viral pathogens.

Regarding donors, all were healthy bone marrow donors. The receptor's source is a man aged 18 to 35 in good health and CMV-seronegative. Specimen: PBMCs. The chain is built from TRBV5-6 and TRBJ1-2, with D possibly matching TRBD1 (5 bases). CDR3 DNA sequence: TGTGCCAGCAGCACCGCAGGGATCCGCTATGGCTACACCTTC. Encoded protein: CASSTAGIRYGYTF. The full variable domain, completed using reference TRBV5-6 and TRBJ1-2, is DAGVTQSPTHLIKTRGQQVTLRCSPKSGHDTVSWYQQALGQGPQFIFQYYEEEERQRGNFPDRFSGHQFPNYSSELNVNALLLGDSALYLCASSTAGIRYGYTFGSGTRLTVV.